The rows below give T cell receptor beta chains drawn from one sample of a study of vaccination effects on CD4 cells after COVID-19. Clones were sequenced by immunoSEQ multiplex PCR, and TCRdb holds only the in-frame ones, with some missing. The table has roughly 63,000 clones, under 80% seen once. Their cognate antigens are unknown. The input for sequencing was CD4+ T cells from PBMCs cultured with HCoV-OC43 spike peptides, taken after COVID-19 vaccination. The receptors were sampled from a human donor who received a COVID-19 vaccine. Each CDR3 is given without its conserved first and last residue. The size field is filled for only some rows; it gives once, few, many or a size class.

CDR3 protein	V gene	J gene	clone size
ATSDLWETQY	TRBV24-1	TRBJ2-5	.
AWSVQDSGRNTEAF	TRBV30	TRBJ1-1	.
SASRGGGGPETQY	TRBV20-1	TRBJ2-5	.
ASSLVSGGQETQY	TRBV5-1	TRBJ2-5	once
ATRPQSSYNSPLH	TRBV2	TRBJ1-6	.
ASSFDRGGSTIY	TRBV2	TRBJ1-3	.
ATVNDRGLNQPQH	TRBV19	TRBJ1-5	.
ASSSTGTFDEQF	TRBV11-3	TRBJ2-1	few
ASSGYRGQVTDTQY	TRBV19	TRBJ2-3	.
ASSQRRRNAEAF	TRBV6-2/TRBV6-3	TRBJ1-1	.
AWSQTINEKLF	TRBV30	TRBJ1-4	few
AISDFSGNSGANVLT	TRBV10-3	TRBJ2-6	.
ASSLILAGGLGANVLT	TRBV27	TRBJ2-6	.
ASSRDGTNSPLH	TRBV5-1	TRBJ1-6	.
ASKMGSEETQY	TRBV3-1/TRBV3-2	TRBJ2-5	.
ASSREVREQF	TRBV12-3/TRBV12-4	TRBJ2-1	.
ASSDGTVLNNEQF	TRBV19	TRBJ2-1	.
ASSYSETGLGNTIY	TRBV6-5	TRBJ1-3	.
ASSPFGGLAGDTGELF	TRBV18	TRBJ2-2	.
ASSPDRGSQPQH	TRBV27	TRBJ1-5	.
ASSMGRGARQPQH	TRBV6-2/TRBV6-3	TRBJ1-5	.
ASSIVRTGGFGTDTQY	TRBV19	TRBJ2-3	.
ASSSRSSSYNEQF	TRBV7-3	TRBJ2-1	.
ASSVLGQNTEAF	TRBV25-1	TRBJ1-1	.
ASSILALDREDNQPQH	TRBV19	TRBJ1-5	.
ASRSRGGDTGELF	TRBV19	TRBJ2-2	.
ASSVRGGSSYNEQF	TRBV27	TRBJ2-1	.
ATSDLGTDPTDTQY	TRBV24-1	TRBJ2-3	.
ASSEEGPPQH	TRBV2	TRBJ1-5	.
ASSFRLPTDTQY	TRBV5-1	TRBJ2-3	.
ASSRLAGVQETQY	TRBV7-9	TRBJ2-5	.
AWSRLVVGNEQF	TRBV30	TRBJ2-1	.
ASSSGQSYT	TRBV28	TRBJ1-2	.
ASSLISGGAIETQY	TRBV5-4	TRBJ2-5	.
ASSYSDRRNTEAF	TRBV6-5	TRBJ1-1	few
ASSISSNYGYT	TRBV19	TRBJ1-2	.
ASSPGRDEQF	TRBV18	TRBJ2-1	.
ASRLGGSSWEKLF	TRBV5-1	TRBJ1-4	.
ASRTGGKADTQY	TRBV11-2	TRBJ2-3	.
ASSRDRGENEQF	TRBV7-2	TRBJ2-1	.
ASSQDINTEAF	TRBV5-1	TRBJ1-1	few
ASSFFGAQPQH	TRBV28	TRBJ1-5	.
ASRPSGGAGELF	TRBV7-9	TRBJ2-2	.
ASSLAGTASSYNEQF	TRBV7-6	TRBJ2-1	.
ASASSPGDYGYT	TRBV6-5	TRBJ1-2	.
ATSVPGSGGRF	TRBV24-1	TRBJ2-1	.
ASSPLAGAPRSGNTIY	TRBV3-1/TRBV3-2	TRBJ1-3	.
ASSAGNEKLF	TRBV2	TRBJ1-4	.
ASDPRAVYTGELF	TRBV7-2	TRBJ2-2	.
ASSPTGDEKLF	TRBV7-8	TRBJ1-4	few
ASSPRSGGGRETQY	TRBV18	TRBJ2-5	once
ASSSQGVRNGYT	TRBV27	TRBJ1-2	.